The T cell receptor beta chain described here comes from a study of shared clonotypes between healthy human individuals. A remark on this clone: The antigen remains unidentified.

Naive CD8 isolation took CD45RO-negative cells positively selected for CCR7 and excluded terminally differentiated effector memory CD45RA+ cells. Donors had no recently reported acute infections or vaccinations and were HIV-negative. Germline CDR1 and CDR2: MNHEY and SMNVEV (reference sequence). V was pared by 0 bases and J by 0 bases, with 6 bases between. The CDR3 consists of 14 residues. Broader study findings: Several donors held about 5% of naive CD4 clonotypes in common. Compared with clonotypes that all four donors shared, non-shared clonotypes had lower generation probabilities.

The table came from immunoSEQ multiplex PCR; TCRdb's copy has only in-frame clones and leaves some out. The sample shows under 850,000 clones, over 90% of them seen only once. Sequencing input: naive CD8+ T cells sorted from blood. The source is a man in his thirties or forties in good health. The V and J genes are TRBV27 and TRBJ2-7; the D is unclear. CDR3 region: CASSLSTVSYEQYF. CDR3 DNA: TGTGCCAGCAGTTTATCGACGGTCTCCTACGAGCAGTACTTC.